Listed below are T cell receptor beta chains from one sample, sequenced in a study of T cell responses to AZD1222 COVID-19 vaccine. Produced via immunoSEQ multiplex PCR; TCRdb's table is partial and in-frame only. The data contain some 120,000 clones, 80% to 95% of them singletons. The sample here was peripheral blood, taken on day 0 of MenACWY control vaccination. These receptors all come from an adult in good health. CDR3s include the opening cysteine and the closing phenylalanine or tryptophan. The D gene is left open where the match is weak. Clone size is not always given. Where it is, it says once, few, many or a class for expanded clones.

j_call v_call d_call clone_size cdr3_nt cdr3_aa
TRBJ1-1 TRBV13 . . TGTGCCAGCAGCTCAGACACTGAAGCTTTCTTT CASSSDTEAFF
TRBJ1-2 TRBV27 . few TGTGCCAGCAGTTCACGTCACCGGGAACCTCTATATGGCTACACCTTC CASSSRHREPLYGYTF
TRBJ2-5 TRBV7-9 . . TGTGCCAGCACCAAGAGCGGGCAGGGGATCGCAGAGACCCAGTACTTC CASTKSGQGIAETQYF
TRBJ2-1 TRBV6-2/TRBV6-3 . . TGTGCCAGCAGTTACTCGTTCTTAAAGGGGACGGACAATGAGCAGTTCTTC CASSYSFLKGTDNEQFF
TRBJ1-6 TRBV6-2/TRBV6-3 . . TGTGCCAGCAGTTGGCCGGGTAATTCACCCCTCCACTTT CASSWPGNSPLHF
TRBJ1-5 TRBV5-8 . . TGTGCCAGCAGCTTGGGGGGGGGTCAGCCCCAGCATTTT CASSLGGGQPQHF
TRBJ2-3 TRBV27 TRBD1 . TGTGCCAGCAGGCCTAGGGGGGCTCCACAGGGGGTGTATTTT CASRPRGAPQGVYF
TRBJ2-3 TRBV5-4 . . TGTGCCAGCAGCTTGATCAAGGCAGATACGCAGTATTTT CASSLIKADTQYF
TRBJ1-3 TRBV28 . . TGTGCCAGCAGTTCCCATTCCCGGGCAGGCTCTGGAAACACCATATATTTT CASSSHSRAGSGNTIYF
TRBJ2-2 TRBV19 . . TGTGCCAGTAGTCCTCGACCAATGCGTGGGGAGCTGTTTTTT CASSPRPMRGELFF
TRBJ1-2 TRBV12-1 . . TGTGCCAGCAGCTCCCGCATGGGGGATCTTAACTATGGCTACACCTTC CASSSRMGDLNYGYTF
TRBJ2-3 TRBV27 TRBD1 . TGTGCCAGCAGCCCACCGGGACAGGGGTTCGATACGCAGTATTTT CASSPPGQGFDTQYF
TRBJ1-5 TRBV27 TRBD1 . TGTGCCAGCAGTCTTAAAGGACAGGGCAAGGGCCAGCCCCAGCATTTT CASSLKGQGKGQPQHF
TRBJ1-2 TRBV9 . . TGTGCCAGCAGCGCGCCGGGACGGCCCATCTATGGCTACACCTTC CASSAPGRPIYGYTF
TRBJ1-4 TRBV24-1 . . TGTGCCACCAGGTTCGAAGCAGGGTATATAGAAAAACTGTTTTTT CATRFEAGYIEKLFF
TRBJ2-3 TRBV19 TRBD1 . TGTGCCAGTACAGGCAGGGGGACGGCAGATACGCAGTATTTT CASTGRGTADTQYF
TRBJ1-5 TRBV28 TRBD1 . TGTGCCAGCATCGCCGGGACAGGGGCTCATCAGCCCCAGCATTTT CASIAGTGAHQPQHF
TRBJ1-6 TRBV6-1 . . TGTGCCAGCAGTGAAACAGGGATTTCACCCCTCCACTTT CASSETGISPLHF
TRBJ2-1 TRBV6-5 . . TGTGCCAGCAGTACACTGGCTGGTTACAATGAGCAGTTCTTC CASSTLAGYNEQFF
TRBJ2-5 TRBV5-4 . once TGTGCCAGCAGCTTGTGGGGGGGCAGGGAGACCCAGTACTTC CASSLWGGRETQYF
TRBJ2-1 TRBV6-6 TRBD2 . TGTGCCACCAAGGGACTAGCGGGTTACAATGAGCAGTTCTTC CATKGLAGYNEQFF
TRBJ2-3 TRBV6-2/TRBV6-3 TRBD2 once TGTGCCAGCAGTAAATATCGACTAGCGGGTAGCACAGATACGCAGTATTTT CASSKYRLAGSTDTQYF
TRBJ1-2 TRBV11-2 . . TGTGCCAGCAGCTCATGGCAGCCGATCTATGGCTACACCTTC CASSSWQPIYGYTF
TRBJ2-7 TRBV23-1 . . TGCGCCAGCAGTCCCCCGGGGAACCACGAGCAGTACTTC CASSPPGNHEQYF
TRBJ1-2 TRBV7-2 . few TGTGCCAGCAGCTTTACAGGAGGCTACACCTTC CASSFTGGYTF
TRBJ1-2 TRBV28 . . TGTGCCAGCAGTTTGACGGACGGGGCTTATGGCTACACCTTC CASSLTDGAYGYTF
TRBJ1-3 TRBV6-6 TRBD1 . TGTGCCAGCAGTTACTCAGACAGGGGGGCCGGAAACACCATATATTTT CASSYSDRGAGNTIYF
TRBJ2-1 TRBV27 . once TGTGCCAGCAGTGGGGACTTTAGCTCCTACAATGAGCAGTTCTTC CASSGDFSSYNEQFF
TRBJ2-1 TRBV25-1 . . TGTGCCAGCAGCGAGACAATACGGCCTCTGAATGAGCAGTTCTTC CASSETIRPLNEQFF
TRBJ1-1 TRBV14 . . TGTGCCAGCAGCCAGGGTCTCAACACGTTGCGGAAAGCTTTCTTT CASSQGLNTLRKAFF
TRBJ2-2 TRBV13 TRBD2 few TGTGCCAGCAGTACTAGCGGGGCCGGGGAGCTGTTTTTT CASSTSGAGELFF